The table lists the clone carrying this TCR beta chain with a few counts. The antigen remains unidentified. These data come from a study of regulatory T cells in long-lasting Graves disease. About the research overall: Persistent Graves' disease required over 5 years of antithyroid drugs and positive TSH receptor antibodies. Study results and limitations: Those with persistent disease had in common more public clonotypes (around 2,700) than new patients (approximately 920).

The time point: persistent/refractory GD, antithyroid drugs over 5 years with positive TRAb. Isolated PBMC RNA provided the starting material for the TCR library. EDTA tubes held approximately 9 milliliters of peripheral blood from each patient. Sequencing libraries for TCR beta were prepared with iRepertoire HTBI primers and Arm-PCR of CDR3 regions. TCRdb recomputed calls from the multiplex PCR reads with MiXCR, one row per CDR3 protein. Counted here are fewer than 400,000 distinct CDR3 sequences, less than 25% occurring once; the ten biggest clones make up less than 25%. This specimen was peripheral blood mononuclear cells (PBMCs), taken when the disease was refractory, from a patient treated with antithyroid drugs. The receptor was derived from a female donor with Graves disease.

DNA of the CDR3: TGTGCCAGCAGTTACCGTTTTAGTCTCGAGACCCAGTACTTC. Translating it yields CASSYRFSLETQYF. J is TRBJ2-5 and V is TRBV6-5; no firm D call. V lost 2 bases and J lost 5, with 12 bases in between. This CDR3 is 14 amino acids long. The germline V gene encodes CDR1 MNHEY and CDR2 SVGAGI.